The present TCR beta chain was sequenced within a study of T cell repertoires in ileal Crohn's disease. The overall study: All patients had surgery for stricturing (about 60%) or penetrating (39%) disease. Postoperative therapy was given to about half: more than 10 thiopurines, roughly 18 anti-TNF agents.

Details on this clone: The antigen remains undetermined.

Germline CDR1 is PRHDT and CDR2 is FYEKMQ (reference sequence). The CDR3 consists of 16 residues. After removal of 0 bases from V and 4 bases from J, the junction contained 9 bases not matched to a gene. Study-wide points: Active smokers at surgery had more clonal expansions than non-smokers. Endoscopic recurrence occurred in every patient whose clonality exceeded 26.8%.

Only in-frame clones appear in the TCRdb table, and some are missing; sequencing was by immunoSEQ multiplex PCR. Of approximately 29,000 clones in the sample, roughly 81% were seen once. This TCR was recovered from an adult with Crohn's disease. V usage is TRBV13 and J usage is TRBJ2-7; 7 bases are shared with TRBD2. Input material: ileal tissue. CDR3 coding DNA: TGTGCCAGCAGCTTAGGGGGTTCGGGGGGTGGATACGAGCAGTACTTC. Translated, it gives CASSLGGSGGGYEQYF.